Below are 4 T cell receptor beta chains sequenced from a single sample in a study of blood T cell repertoires in COVID-19. Repertoires were generated with immunoSEQ multiplex PCR, while TCRdb's copy carries only in-frame clones and drops some. The sample yields approximately 150,000 clones, about 90% seen once. Specimen: PBMCs or T cells enriched from blood (not recorded which). Receptors originate from a human donor with acute COVID-19. The donor label of this sample is uncertain.

Notes on this clone: Other DNA sequences in the same sample also yield this CDR3. The rearrangement links TRBV5-1 to TRBJ2-1; 9 bases fit TRBD2. Germline CDR1 SGHRS, CDR2 YFSETQ. J lost 0 bases, V lost 5 bases, and 0 bases had no gene match. The CDR3 length is 14 residues. The CDR3, as DNA: TGCGCCAGCAGTAGCGGGAGCTCCTACAATGAGCAGTTCTTC. Its translation: CASSSGSSYNEQFF.

The gene calls are TRBV19 and TRBJ1-5; the D gene is possibly TRBD1 (6 bases). The CDR3 sequence is 13 residues long. The germline CDR1 and CDR2 sequences are LNHDA and SQIVND (reference sequence). Trimming pared 6 bases from V and 5 bases from J, leaving 11 bases between. CDR3: CASSRTVDQPQHF. CDR3 coding DNA: TGTGCCAGTAGCCGGACAGTAGATCAGCCCCAGCATTTT.

The rearrangement joins TRBV7-9 to TRBJ1-1, with TRBD1 matching 11 bases. Trimming cost V 5 bases and J 5 bases; bases outside gene matches: 7. Germline values: CDR1 SEHNR, CDR2 FQNEAQ (reference sequence). The CDR3 has 15 amino acids. The CDR3 DNA follows: TGTGCCAGCAGCGGACAGGGACAGGGGGGGACTGAAGCTTTCTTT. It is translated as CASSGQGQGGTEAFF.

In its sample, this clone was seen once. Written as DNA, the CDR3 is TGTGCCAGCAGCTTAGTGGACAGGGGGTTCTACGAGCAGTACTTC. Amino acids: CASSLVDRGFYEQYF. The chain joins TRBV7-9 to TRBJ2-7; 10 bases are shared with TRBD1. CDR3 length: 15 amino acids. Germline-derived CDR1 and CDR2 are SEHNR and FQNEAQ (reference sequence). With 1 base clipped from V and 3 bases from J, the junction kept 3 bases outside the gene matches.